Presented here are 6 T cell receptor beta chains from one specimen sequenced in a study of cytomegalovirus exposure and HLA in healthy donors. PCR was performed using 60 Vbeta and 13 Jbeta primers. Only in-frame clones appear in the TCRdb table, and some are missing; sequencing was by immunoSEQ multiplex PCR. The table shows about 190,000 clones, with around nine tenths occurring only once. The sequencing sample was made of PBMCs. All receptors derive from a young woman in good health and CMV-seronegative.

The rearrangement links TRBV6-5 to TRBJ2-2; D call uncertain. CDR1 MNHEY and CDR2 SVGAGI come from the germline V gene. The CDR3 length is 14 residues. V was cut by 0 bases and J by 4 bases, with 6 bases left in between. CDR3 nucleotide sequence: TGTGCCAGCAGTTACTCAACAGTCACCGGGGAGCTGTTTTTT. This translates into CASSYSTVTGELFF.

The CDR3 protein is CASSDRTNQPQHF. The CDR3 nucleotides are TGTGCCAGCAGCGACCGGACAAATCAGCCCCAGCATTTT. The V call is TRBV7-2, the J call TRBJ1-5; D perhaps matches TRBD1 (5 bases). CDR3 size: 13 residues. Germline assignment: CDR1 SGHTA and CDR2 FQGNSA. Between the trimmed V and J ends, which lost 5 bases and 4 bases, there was a span of 9 bases.

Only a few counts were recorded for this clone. This CDR3 is CASSDGLYGYTF. The CDR3, as DNA: TGTGCCAGCAGTGACGGGCTGTATGGCTACACCTTC. V is TRBV6-4 and J is TRBJ1-2; no clear D gene. Per germline, CDR1 MRHNA and CDR2 SNTAGT. The V and J ends lost 2 bases and 5 bases respectively, with 6 bases between them. The CDR3 is made up of 12 amino acids.

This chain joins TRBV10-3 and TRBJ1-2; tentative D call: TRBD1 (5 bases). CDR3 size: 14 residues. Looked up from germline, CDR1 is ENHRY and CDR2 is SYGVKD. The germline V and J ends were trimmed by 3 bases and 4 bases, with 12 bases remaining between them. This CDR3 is CAISDGTGGYGYTF. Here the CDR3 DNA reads TGTGCCATCAGTGACGGCACGGGGGGCTATGGCTACACCTTC.

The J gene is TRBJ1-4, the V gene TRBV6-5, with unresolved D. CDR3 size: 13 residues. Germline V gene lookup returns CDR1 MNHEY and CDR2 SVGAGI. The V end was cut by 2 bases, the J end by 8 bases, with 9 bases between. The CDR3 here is CASSYNGREKLFF. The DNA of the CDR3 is TGTGCCAGCAGTTACAATGGGCGAGAAAAACTGTTTTTT.

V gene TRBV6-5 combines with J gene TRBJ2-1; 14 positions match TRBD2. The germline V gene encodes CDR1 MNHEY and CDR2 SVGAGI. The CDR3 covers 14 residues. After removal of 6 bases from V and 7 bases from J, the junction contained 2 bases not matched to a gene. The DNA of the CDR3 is TGTGCCAGCAGCGGACTAGCGGGGGGTAATGAGCAGTTCTTC. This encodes CASSGLAGGNEQFF.